The 20 T cell receptor beta chains presented below share a single source sample, sequenced in a study of T cells in narcolepsy. The repertoire was sequenced with immunoSEQ multiplex PCR; TCRdb's copy has only in-frame clones and lacks some. The sample includes roughly 34,000 clones, about 85% of them seen just once. The source material was CD45RA- memory CD4+ T cells from PBMCs. These receptors all come from a human donor with narcolepsy.

The chain links TRBV28 to TRBJ1-4; D is unclear. The CDR3 sequence is 15 residues long. Germline V gives CDR1 MDHEN, CDR2 SYDVKM. V lost 3 bases and J 0 bases, leaving 8 bases between the germline ends. The DNA of the CDR3 is TGTGCCAGCAGTTTCGGGCCTCCAACTAATGAAAAACTGTTTTTT. It specifies CASSFGPPTNEKLFF.

The chain is built from TRBV28 and TRBJ2-7; D gene ambiguous. V was pared by 8 bases and J by 2 bases, with 22 bases between. The length of the CDR3 is 16 residues. In germline, CDR1 is MDHEN, CDR2 SYDVKM. The CDR3: CASHWRTPVGAYEQYF. DNA for the CDR3: TGTGCCAGCCACTGGCGGACCCCGGTTGGGGCCTACGAGCAGTACTTC.

This clone was found a few times. Other DNA sequences within the sample encode an identical CDR3. The rearrangement joins TRBV28 to TRBJ1-5; D unresolved. CDR1 and CDR2 from the germline V gene are MDHEN and SYDVKM. V lost 1 base, J lost 7 bases, and 11 bases lay in between. CDR3 length: 14 residues. The CDR3 is CASSLSRGRQPQHF. The DNA for the CDR3 is TGTGCCAGCAGTTTATCGCGGGGAAGACAGCCCCAGCATTTT.

This sequence joins TRBV27 and TRBJ2-3; no clear D. The length of the CDR3 is 14 residues. Per germline, CDR1 MNHEY and CDR2 SMNVEV (reference sequence). With 8 bases removed from V and 10 bases from J, the gap between germline ends came to 22 bases. CDR3: CASGLDAGSWAQYF. The CDR3 bases are TGTGCCAGCGGGTTAGACGCCGGGTCATGGGCGCAGTATTTT.

V usage is TRBV7-2 and J usage is TRBJ2-7; possibly TRBD1 for D (5 bases). The V end was cut by 2 bases, the J end by 0 bases, with 8 bases between. Per the germline V gene, CDR1 is SGHTA and CDR2 is FQGNSA. The CDR3 contains 14 residues. Written as DNA, the CDR3 is TGTGCCAGCAGCTTATCACAGGCCTCCTACGAGCAGTACTTC. Translating gives CASSLSQASYEQYF.

The chain links TRBV19 to TRBJ2-1; no reliable D call. CDR1 and CDR2 from the germline V gene are LNHDA and SQIVND (reference sequence). This CDR3 contains 17 residues. V lost 4 bases, J lost 4 bases, and 20 bases lay in between. CDR3: CASSRPNGGSGYNEQFF. The CDR3 region has the DNA TGTGCCAGTAGTAGACCAAACGGCGGATCCGGGTACAATGAGCAGTTCTTC.

The chain recombines TRBV2 with TRBJ2-5; no definite D call. The V end was cut by 1 base, the J end by 1 base, with 7 bases between. The CDR3 has 14 amino acids. Germline loops: CDR1 SNHLY, CDR2 FYNNEI. CDR3 nucleotide sequence: TGTGCCAGCAGTGAAGGGGTCGGCCAAGAGACCCAGTACTTC. Its translation: CASSEGVGQETQYF.

V is TRBV11-2 and J is TRBJ2-5; TRBD2 is a possible D gene (5 bases). The CDR3 is 15 amino acids. Germline lookup yields CDR1 SGHAT and CDR2 FQNNGV. Trimming removed 3 bases from V and 1 base from J, with 12 bases in between. In DNA, the CDR3 is TGTGCCAGCAGCTTGATACCGGGAATCCAAGAGACCCAGTACTTC. It codes for CASSLIPGIQETQYF.

This clone was recorded a few times. The chain links TRBV6-5 to TRBJ2-3; D not resolved. The CDR3 has 11 residues. Between the trimmed V and J ends, which lost 8 bases and 6 bases, there was a span of 9 bases. CDR1 is MNHEY, CDR2 SVGAGI, per germline. The CDR3 DNA follows: TGTGCCAGCTACAAGGGCGATACGCAGTATTTT. Amino acid sequence: CASYKGDTQYF.

The J gene is TRBJ1-1, the V gene TRBV7-9, with TRBD1 identical over 7 bases. The CDR3 is 15 residues long. CDR1 and CDR2 from the germline V gene are SEHNR and FQNEAQ (reference sequence). The V segment lost 5 bases and the J segment 0 bases; nucleotides outside the gene matches: 6. The CDR3 nucleotides read TGTGCCAGCAGCCCTAGACAGGGTTTGAACACTGAAGCTTTCTTT. Amino acid sequence: CASSPRQGLNTEAFF.

The V and J genes are TRBV28 and TRBJ2-3; D perhaps matches TRBD2 (5 bases). The CDR3 length is 13 residues. Germline CDR1 reads MDHEN; CDR2 reads SYDVKM. The V and J ends lost 5 bases and 3 bases respectively, with 9 bases between them. The CDR3 region is CASSPVATDTQYF. CDR3 nucleotide sequence: TGTGCCAGCAGTCCCGTAGCGACAGATACGCAGTATTTT.

The chain links TRBV18 to TRBJ2-1, with D maybe TRBD2 (6 bases). V was clipped by 6 bases and J by 7 bases, with 22 bases between them. CDR1 and CDR2 (germline): KGHSH, LQKENI. The CDR3 consists of 16 residues. In DNA, the CDR3 is TGTGCCAGCTCTCCCCTTTGGCGGGGCCCTCGGAATGAGCAGTTCTTC. Translation: CASSPLWRGPRNEQFF. The full variable domain, with the rest looked up from reference TRBV18 and TRBJ2-1, is NAGVMQNPRHLVRRRGQEARLRCSPMKGHSHVYWYRQLPEEGLKFMVYLQKENIIDESGMPKERFSAEFPKEGPSILRIQQVVRGDSAAYFCASSPLWRGPRNEQFFGPGTRLTVL.

The J gene is TRBJ2-7, the V gene TRBV30; D is uncertain. Trimming stripped 0 bases from V and 12 bases from J, with 15 bases between. CDR3 size: 12 residues. CDR1 and CDR2 (germline): GTSNPN, SVGIG (reference sequence). CDR3: CAWSVPPSPPYF. The CDR3 DNA reads as TGTGCCTGGAGTGTACCCCCGTCACCGCCGTACTTC.

The V call is TRBV19, the J call TRBJ2-1; 10 bases are a match to TRBD2. The germline V gene encodes CDR1 LNHDA and CDR2 SQIVND (reference sequence). V lost 4 bases, J lost 8 bases, and 11 bases stayed unmatched. The CDR3 runs to 16 residues. In DNA form, the CDR3 reads TGTGCCAGTAGTACCATGCGGCTAGCGGGGGCGGATGAGCAGTTCTTC. Its protein product is CASSTMRLAGADEQFF.

CDR3: CASSEGRNYGYTF. In DNA, the CDR3 is TGTGCCAGCTCAGAGGGACGTAACTATGGCTACACCTTC. The rearrangement joins TRBV6-5 to TRBJ1-2; tentative D call: TRBD1 (5 bases). The V end lost 8 bases, the J end lost 1 base, and 11 bases lay between the germline ends. Germline loops: CDR1 MNHEY, CDR2 SVGAGI. The CDR3 spans 13 residues.

The chain carries TRBV9 and TRBJ2-2, with unresolved D. V lost 2 bases and J 1 base, leaving 9 bases between the germline ends. The germline gives CDR1 SGDLS, CDR2 YYNGEE. CDR3 length: 15 amino acids. This CDR3 is CASSVSLLNTGELFF. DNA for the CDR3: TGTGCCAGCAGCGTCTCTCTCCTGAACACCGGGGAGCTGTTTTTT. Full variable domain (missing parts from reference TRBV9 and TRBJ2-2): DSGVTQTPKHLITATGQRVTLRCSPRSGDLSVYWYQQSLDQGLQFLIQYYNGEERAKGNILERFSAQQFPDLHSELNLSSLELGDSALYFCASSVSLLNTGELFFGEGSRLTVL.

V is TRBV9 and J is TRBJ2-7; TRBD2 aligns across 7 bases. The length of the CDR3 is 14 residues. With 0 bases clipped from V and 7 bases from J, the junction kept 7 bases outside the gene matches. CDR1 SGDLS and CDR2 YYNGEE come from the germline V gene. CDR3 residues: CASSVGGRGGEQYF. The CDR3 DNA reads as TGTGCCAGCAGCGTAGGTGGTAGGGGAGGGGAGCAGTACTTC.

The V call is TRBV9, the J call TRBJ2-3; 7 bases fit TRBD2. CDR1 SGDLS and CDR2 YYNGEE come from the germline V gene. The CDR3 runs to 15 residues. The V and J ends lost 3 bases and 1 base, in that order; junction bases with no gene match: 5. The CDR3 loop is CASSALLAGTDTQYF. As DNA, the CDR3 is TGTGCCAGCAGCGCCCTGCTAGCGGGCACAGATACGCAGTATTTT.

This chain links TRBV2 with TRBJ1-4, with TRBD1 identical over 7 bases. This CDR3 comprises 12 residues. Germline V lookup: CDR1 SNHLY, CDR2 FYNNEI. With V trimmed by 6 bases and J by 8 bases, 3 bases remained unmatched. This CDR3 reads CASSPGGEKLFF. In nucleotides, the CDR3 is TGTGCCAGCAGCCCAGGGGGGGAAAAACTGTTTTTT.

The rearrangement uses TRBV21-1 and TRBJ1-1; the D call TRBD1 from the table was never checked on the DNA. TRBV21-1 is a pseudogene segment. The CDR3 contains 16 residues. CDR3 loop: CASVHQPGQVDTEAFF. The CDR3 bases are TGTGCCAGCGTGCATCAACCGGGACAGGTGGACACTGAAGCTTTCTTT.